This T cell receptor (beta chain) emerged from a study of CD8 T cells in ankylosing spondylitis. Study conclusions and caveats: From matched ankylosing spondylitis synovial fluid, disease-linked clones were reportedly recovered at significantly enriched levels.

Germline V lookup: CDR1 LGHNA, CDR2 YSLEER. The CDR3 spans 18 residues. V shed 0 bases and J 0 bases; nucleotides not matched to a gene: 5. TCRdb re-called the 5' RACE reads through MiXCR, storing one row per CDR3 protein. The top ten hold approximately 9.9% of the sample, which has over 95,000 distinct CDR3 sequences, about 8% seen once. This clonotype was counted ten times or more. The antigen is not known. The sequenced material came from blood, either unsorted or a sorted T cell fraction (not recorded which). The genes are TRBV4-3 and TRBJ2-1; 10 positions match TRBD2. The origin of this receptor is a male donor with ankylosing spondylitis or in good health (not recorded which). The CDR3 DNA reads TGCGCCAGCAGCCAAGAGCGCAGCGGGGGGGGCTCCTACAATGAGCAGTTCTTC. It codes for CASSQERSGGGSYNEQFF.